The next 9 T cell receptor beta chains were all read from a single sample in a study of blood T cell repertoires in COVID-19. Libraries were prepared by immunoSEQ multiplex PCR; TCRdb keeps only in-frame clonotypes and omits some of them. The repertoire holds over 35,000 clones, roughly nine tenths seen once, with roughly 20% in the top ten. The sample was peripheral blood. These receptors were collected from a man between 65 and 80 years old with active COVID-19.

The chain recombines TRBV6-4 with TRBJ1-1; tentatively, D is TRBD1 (6 bases). The V gene lost 3 bases and the J gene lost 7 bases, with 18 bases spanning the gap. CDR1 MRHNA and CDR2 SNTAGT come from the germline V gene. The length of the CDR3 is 15 residues. This CDR3 reads CASSEKPGAPGEAFF. In DNA, the CDR3 is TGTGCCAGCAGTGAAAAACCAGGGGCGCCTGGTGAAGCTTTCTTT.

This clone was picked up one time. The chain couples TRBV18 to TRBJ1-4, with D perhaps matching TRBD1 (5 bases). The V end was cut by 3 bases, the J end by 7 bases, with 12 bases between. Germline assignment: CDR1 KGHSH and CDR2 LQKENI. The CDR3 covers 14 residues. CDR3 sequence: CASSPGGGGEKLFF. The CDR3 bases are TGTGCCAGCTCACCCGGGGGAGGCGGTGAAAAACTGTTTTTT.

This chain connects TRBV5-1 to TRBJ1-1, with D hard to call. Germline CDR1 is SGHRS and CDR2 is YFSETQ. V was shortened by 0 bases and J by 4 bases, with 13 bases between the two germline ends. The CDR3 loop spans 15 amino acids. CDR3 DNA sequence: TGCGCCAGCAGCTTGGCCGTTCGAGGTGGCACTGAAGCTTTCTTT. Amino acid sequence: CASSLAVRGGTEAFF.

V is TRBV4-2 and J is TRBJ2-7, with 7 bases lining up with TRBD1. Germline CDR1 is LGHNA and CDR2 is YNFKEQ. J lost 2 bases, V lost 3 bases, and 10 bases had no gene match. This CDR3 comprises 16 residues. CDR3 sequence: CASSQPQGSAPYEQYF. For the CDR3, the DNA is TGTGCCAGCAGCCAGCCACAGGGGTCGGCCCCCTACGAGCAGTACTTC.

This clone was seen a single time. The chain uses TRBV6-6 and TRBJ2-5, with TRBD2 identical over 12 bases. With 8 bases clipped from V and 1 base from J, the junction kept 2 bases outside the gene matches. The CDR3 has 14 residues. Germline values: CDR1 MNHNY, CDR2 SVGAGI (reference sequence). This CDR3 is CASSSGGAQETQYF. The CDR3 DNA follows: TGTGCCAGCTCTAGCGGGGGGGCCCAAGAGACCCAGTACTTC.

The chain couples TRBV11-1 to TRBJ2-7; the D gene is possibly TRBD2 (6 bases). Germline-derived CDR1 and CDR2 are SGHAT and FQDESV (reference sequence). V lost 3 bases, J lost 0 bases, and 9 bases lay in between. The CDR3 extends over 14 amino acids. The DNA for the CDR3 is TGTGCCAGCAGCTTCGGAGGGCTCTCCTACGAGCAGTACTTC. Amino acids: CASSFGGLSYEQYF.

This rearrangement joins TRBV5-1 to TRBJ1-1, with D perhaps matching TRBD1 (6 bases). V was pared by 3 bases and J by 1 base, with 10 bases between. The germline V gene encodes CDR1 SGHRS and CDR2 YFSETQ. The CDR3 covers 14 residues. This CDR3 is CASSSLTGNTEAFF. CDR3 nucleotide sequence: TGCGCCAGCAGCTCGCTGACAGGGAACACTGAAGCTTTCTTT. The full variable domain, completed using reference TRBV5-1 and TRBJ1-1, is KAGVTQTPRYLIKTRGQQVTLSCSPISGHRSVSWYQQTPGQGLQFLFEYFSETQRNKGNFPGRFSGRQFSNSRSEMNVSTLELGDSALYLCASSSLTGNTEAFFGQGTRLTVV.

The V and J genes are TRBV21-1 and TRBJ1-3; the D call in the table, TRBD1, was not verified against the DNA. TRBV21-1 is classified as a pseudogene. The CDR3 contains 18 residues. CDR3: CASSILRDRGSSGNTIYF. CDR3 nucleotide sequence: TGTGCCAGCAGCATCCTCCGGGACAGGGGGAGCTCTGGAAACACCATATATTTT.

The V and J genes are TRBV29-1 and TRBJ1-1, with D tentatively TRBD1 (5 bases). V was clipped by 4 bases and J by 1 base, with 10 bases between them. The CDR3 extends over 13 amino acids. Germline V CDR1 and CDR2: SQVTM, ANQGSEA. The chain's CDR3 is CSVGRQKNTEAFF. CDR3 DNA: TGCAGCGTTGGGAGACAGAAGAACACTGAAGCTTTCTTT. The full variable domain, with the rest looked up from reference TRBV29-1 and TRBJ1-1, is SAVISQKPSRDICQRGTSLTIQCQVDSQVTMMFWYRQQPGQSLTLIATANQGSEATYESGFVIDKFPISRPNLTFSTLTVSNMSPEDSSIYLCSVGRQKNTEAFFGQGTRLTVV.